This is a list of T cell receptor beta chains from one sample in a study of identical twins. From the 5' RACE reads, TCRdb called clonotypes with MiXCR, one entry per CDR3 protein. The sample lists over 600,000 distinct CDR3 sequences, 21% occurring once. These data were likewise used in another study, on T cells expressing NK-cell markers.

Sequences were obtained from PBMCs. These receptor sequences come from a woman aged 18-29 years in good health. Each CDR3 is given with its conserved first and last residue. D genes are given only for firm matches. Where a row states a size, it is once, few, many or the class of an expanded clone; other rows omit it.

NA	TRBV10-3	15	many	TRBJ2-3	TGTGCCATCATGGGTTTCGGACCTAACTCAGATACGCAGTATTTT	CAIMGFGPNSDTQYF
TRBD2	TRBV12-3/TRBV12-4	16	many	TRBJ2-1	TGTGCCAGCAGTCCCCTTCTAGCGGGAGAGGGGCGGGAGCAGTTCTTC	CASSPLLAGEGREQFF
TRBD1	TRBV4-3	17	many	TRBJ2-7	TGCGCCAGCAGTCTCTCCCCATCCGGGACAGGAACCTACGAGCAGTACTTC	CASSLSPSGTGTYEQYF
NA	TRBV20-1	14	many	TRBJ2-3	TGCAGTGCTACACCCCCCCGACCAACAGATACGCAGTATTTT	CSATPPRPTDTQYF
TRBD1	TRBV29-1	13	many	TRBJ2-7	TGCAGCGCTCAGGACAGGGACAGCCACGAGCAGTACTTC	CSAQDRDSHEQYF
TRBD2	TRBV7-9	16	NA	TRBJ2-7	TGTGCCAGCAGCCTAGGAGATAGCGGGAGGAACCACGAGCAGTACTTC	CASSLGDSGRNHEQYF
NA	TRBV20-1	16	few	TRBJ2-3	TGCAGTGCTAGAGGGGGGGCTACCTCTTGGACAGATACGCAGTATTTT	CSARGGATSWTDTQYF
NA	TRBV12-3/TRBV12-4	14	NA	TRBJ1-4	TGTGCCAGCAGCTTACAGGGAGGGGCTGAAAAACTGTTTTTT	CASSLQGGAEKLFF
NA	TRBV5-5	16	NA	TRBJ2-7	TGTGCCAGCAGCTTGGCCGCCGGGGTCAGGACCTACGAGCAGTACTTC	CASSLAAGVRTYEQYF
NA	TRBV12-3/TRBV12-4	14	many	TRBJ1-2	TGTGCCAGCAGTTTAGGAGCGGCAGTCTATGGCTACACCTTC	CASSLGAAVYGYTF